These 13 T cell receptor beta chains came from one sample sequenced in a study of CD8 T cells in ankylosing spondylitis. MiXCR was run by TCRdb on the 5' RACE reads, yielding one entry per CDR3 protein. The sample consists of 40,000 or so distinct CDR3 sequences, approximately 11% of them appearing once. Source material: blood, either unsorted or a sorted T cell fraction (not recorded which). The source is a male donor with ankylosing spondylitis or in good health (not recorded which).

The chain links TRBV19 to TRBJ2-7, with D perhaps TRBD1 (5 bases). The germline V and J ends were trimmed by 1 base and 0 bases, with 7 bases remaining between them. CDR1 LNHDA and CDR2 SQIVND come from the germline V gene (reference sequence). The CDR3 runs to 14 residues. In nucleotides, the CDR3 is TGTGCCAGTAGTATAGCGGACAACTCCTACGAGCAGTACTTC. Its protein product is CASSIADNSYEQYF. The full variable domain, completed using reference TRBV19 and TRBJ2-7, is DGGITQSPKYLFRKEGQNVTLSCEQNLNHDAMYWYRQDPGQGLRLIYYSQIVNDFQKGDIAEGYSVSREKKESFPLTVTSAQKNPTAFYLCASSIADNSYEQYFGPGTRLTVT.

This clonotype showed up many times. As DNA, the CDR3 is TGTGCCAGCAGCCCTAAGGTCGGGATTACGACTTTATCCTACGAGCAGTACTTC. Translated, it gives CASSPKVGITTLSYEQYF. The chain uses TRBV3-1 and TRBJ2-7; possible D gene TRBD2, 5 bases. Germline V lookup: CDR1 LGHDT, CDR2 YNNKEL (reference sequence). Trimming took 4 bases from V and 1 from J, leaving 23 bases between them. This CDR3 comprises 18 residues.

Many counts were recorded for this clonotype. The chain uses TRBV5-1 and TRBJ1-1; perhaps TRBD1 as D (6 bases). This CDR3 has 13 residues. Trimming cost V 2 bases and J 4 bases, with 9 bases left between them. The germline CDR1 and CDR2 sequences are SGHRS and YFSETQ. The CDR3 protein is CASSFLGGTEAFF. The CDR3 nucleotides are TGCGCCAGCAGCTTTTTAGGGGGCACTGAAGCTTTCTTT.

This clonotype was observed many times. The chain combines TRBV28 with TRBJ1-1; D unresolved. Trimming cost V 6 bases and J 1 base, with 12 bases left between them. CDR1 is MDHEN and CDR2 is SYDVKM in the germline V gene. This CDR3 has 14 residues. The CDR3 loop is CASRNPQTNTEAFF. The CDR3 DNA follows: TGTGCCAGCAGAAACCCGCAGACGAACACTGAAGCTTTCTTT.

This clonotype was seen repeatedly, ten times or more. The rearrangement joins TRBV12-3 or TRBV12-4 to TRBJ1-5; a possible D gene is TRBD1 (6 bases). V lost 5 bases and J 9 bases, leaving 14 bases between the germline ends. The CDR3 spans 13 residues. This chain's CDR3 is CASSTQGLGPQHF. In DNA form, the CDR3 reads TGTGCCAGCAGTACACAGGGCTTGGGGCCCCAGCATTTT.

This clonotype was seen many times. This chain joins TRBV6-5 and TRBJ2-7, with 9 bases aligning to TRBD1. V trimming: 2 bases; J trimming: 1 base; junction bases outside the gene matches: 3. The CDR3 is 15 amino acids. Germline V lookup: CDR1 MNHEY, CDR2 SVGAGI. The chain's CDR3 is CASSYRTGDSYEQYF. The CDR3 DNA reads as TGTGCCAGCAGTTACCGGACAGGGGATTCCTACGAGCAGTACTTC.

This clonotype was seen only once. This sequence joins TRBV5-1 and TRBJ1-2; D call uncertain. CDR1 and CDR2 (germline): SGHRS, YFSETQ. The CDR3 runs to 12 residues. V was clipped by 7 bases and J by 6 bases, with 13 bases between them. The CDR3 spells CASGSPANGYTF. The CDR3 coding sequence is TGCGCCAGCGGATCGCCCGCAAATGGCTACACCTTC.

This clonotype was recorded at least ten times. This chain uses TRBV5-1 with TRBJ2-2; 7 bases line up with TRBD1. Trimming removed 4 bases from V and 6 bases from J; junction bases left unmatched: 6. Germline CDR1 is SGHRS and CDR2 is YFSETQ. CDR3 length equals 14 residues. This CDR3 reads CASSHRGPPGELFF. In DNA form, the CDR3 reads TGCGCCAGCAGCCACAGGGGCCCTCCCGGGGAGCTGTTTTTT.

This clonotype was picked up many times. The gene calls are TRBV25-1 and TRBJ2-7; 9 bases align to TRBD1. V gave up 2 bases and J gave up 7 bases; unmatched junction bases: 12. The CDR3 contains 16 residues. Germline V gives CDR1 MGHDK, CDR2 SYGVNS. DNA of the CDR3: TGTGCCAGCAGTGAAACGGGGGACAGGGTTCGGGATGAGCAGTACTTC. As protein: CASSETGDRVRDEQYF.

This clonotype appeared many times. This chain connects TRBV12-3 or TRBV12-4 to TRBJ1-1; no clear D gene. The length of the CDR3 is 13 residues. The V end lost 3 bases, the J end lost 0 bases, and 5 bases lay between the germline ends. The CDR3 nucleotides are TGTGCCAGCAGTTTCCAGGTGAACACTGAAGCTTTCTTT. It translates to CASSFQVNTEAFF.

This clonotype was counted only a few times. The chain recombines TRBV6-2 or TRBV6-3 with TRBJ1-5; no reliable D call. Germline CDR1 MNHEY, CDR2 SVGEGT. Trimming removed 5 bases from V and 4 bases from J, with 9 bases in between. The CDR3 loop spans 13 amino acids. DNA for the CDR3: TGTGCCAGCAGTCGTGATGTGAATCAGCCCCAGCATTTT. The encoded protein is CASSRDVNQPQHF.

The chain employs TRBV5-1 and TRBJ2-1; 7 nucleotides match TRBD2. The CDR3 extends over 15 amino acids. CDR1 SGHRS and CDR2 YFSETQ come from the germline V gene. The V gene end was trimmed by 4 bases and the J gene end by 0 bases; junction bases not matched to a gene: 4. The CDR3 loop is CASSDPGGSYNEQFF. CDR3 DNA: TGCGCCAGCAGCGACCCGGGGGGCTCCTACAATGAGCAGTTCTTC.

In this sample, this clonotype turned up many times. The chain links TRBV11-2 to TRBJ1-1, with 7 bases fitting TRBD1. Trimming removed 5 bases from V and 3 bases from J; junction bases left unmatched: 6. Germline V gene sequence: CDR1 SGHAT, CDR2 FQNNGV. The CDR3 is 14 residues long. The CDR3 region is CASSPRQGDTEAFF. The CDR3 coding sequence is TGTGCCAGCAGCCCAAGACAGGGTGACACTGAAGCTTTCTTT.